This T cell receptor beta chain derives from a study of cytomegalovirus exposure and HLA in healthy donors. Study-level findings and limits: In a later analysis, about 17,000 TCR beta sequences were associated with HLA alleles at 0.05 false discovery rate.

As for this clone: The antigen is not known.

The CDR3 consists of 13 residues. Per germline, CDR1 MNHNS and CDR2 SASEGT. V trimming: 6 bases; J trimming: 6 bases; junction bases outside the gene matches: 4. The PCR had 60 Vbeta and 13 Jbeta primers. Under the authors' procedure: Roughly 10 million shared chains were among approximately 80 million unique TCR beta chains counted in a later analysis. Clones were read by immunoSEQ multiplex PCR, and TCRdb kept only the in-frame ones, dropping some. The V and J calls and clone size come from that table; D and trimming were worked out from the DNA. The data contain approximately 50,000 clones, 83% of them singletons.

The chain couples TRBV6-1 to TRBJ2-7; 11 bases are shared with TRBD2. Sequences were obtained from PBMCs. The sequence was collected from a man aged 30-40 years in good health and CMV-seronegative. The CDR3, as DNA: TGTGCCAGCAGACTAGCGGGGGCCTCCGAGCAGTACTTC. Its translation: CASRLAGASEQYF.